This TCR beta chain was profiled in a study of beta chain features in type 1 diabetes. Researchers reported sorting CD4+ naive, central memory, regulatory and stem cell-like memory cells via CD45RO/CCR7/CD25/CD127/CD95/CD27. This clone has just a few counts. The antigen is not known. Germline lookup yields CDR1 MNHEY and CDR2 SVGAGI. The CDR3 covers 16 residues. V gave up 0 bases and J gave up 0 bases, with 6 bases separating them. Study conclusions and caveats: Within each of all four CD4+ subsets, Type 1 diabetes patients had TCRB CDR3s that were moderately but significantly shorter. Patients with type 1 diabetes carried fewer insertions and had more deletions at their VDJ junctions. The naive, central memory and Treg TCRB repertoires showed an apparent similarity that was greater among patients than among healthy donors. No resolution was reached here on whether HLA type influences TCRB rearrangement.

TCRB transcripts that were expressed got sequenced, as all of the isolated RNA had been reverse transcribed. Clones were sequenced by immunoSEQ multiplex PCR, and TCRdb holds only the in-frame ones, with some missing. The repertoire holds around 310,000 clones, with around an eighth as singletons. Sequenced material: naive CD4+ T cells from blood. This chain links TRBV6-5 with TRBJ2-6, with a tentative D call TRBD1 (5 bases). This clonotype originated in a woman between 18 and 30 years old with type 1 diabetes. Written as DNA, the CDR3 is TGTGCCAGCAGTTACTCGGGGCACTCTGGGGCCAACGTCCTGACTTTC. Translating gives CASSYSGHSGANVLTF.